Listed below are T cell receptor beta chains from one sample, sequenced in a study of blood T cell repertoires in COVID-19. The assay was immunoSEQ multiplex PCR, and TCRdb's table has in-frame clones only and misses some. In the table there are approximately 200,000 clones, around 80% of which are singletons. The sequencing input was PBMCs or T cells enriched from blood (not recorded which). The source of these receptors is a man in his fifties or sixties who had recovered from COVID-19. CDR3s include the opening cysteine and the closing phenylalanine or tryptophan. Fields, in order: J gene, V gene, D gene, clone size, CDR3 protein, CDR3 DNA. A D gene is named only where the DNA matches it firmly. For some rows the clone size is stated as once, few or many, or as a class when expanded; others skip it.

j_gene: TRBJ1-2; v_gene: TRBV11-2; d_gene: .; abundance: .; CDR3aa: CASSLESDYGYTF; CDR3nt: TGTGCCAGCAGCTTAGAATCAGACTATGGCTACACCTTC
j_gene: TRBJ2-7; v_gene: TRBV7-8; d_gene: .; abundance: .; CDR3aa: CASNLGGGTYEQYF; CDR3nt: TGTGCCAGCAATTTGGGTGGGGGGACCTACGAGCAGTACTTC
j_gene: TRBJ1-4; v_gene: TRBV19; d_gene: .; abundance: .; CDR3aa: CASSTTRGNEKLFF; CDR3nt: TGTGCCAGTAGTACGACCAGAGGTAATGAAAAACTGTTTTTT
j_gene: TRBJ2-7; v_gene: TRBV19; d_gene: .; abundance: .; CDR3aa: CASSITVSSYEQYF; CDR3nt: TGTGCCAGTAGTATCACAGTGAGCTCCTACGAGCAGTACTTC
j_gene: TRBJ1-5; v_gene: TRBV24-1; d_gene: TRBD1; abundance: once; CDR3aa: CATSDFGTDFQYSNQPQHF; CDR3nt: TGTGCCACCAGTGATTTCGGGACAGATTTTCAATATAGCAATCAGCCCCAGCATTTT
j_gene: TRBJ1-2; v_gene: TRBV27; d_gene: TRBD1; abundance: .; CDR3aa: CASSTGTGGGRYGYTF; CDR3nt: TGTGCCAGCAGCACCGGGACAGGGGGCGGACGCTATGGCTACACCTTC
j_gene: TRBJ1-4; v_gene: TRBV4-1; d_gene: TRBD1; abundance: .; CDR3aa: CASSQESRTGLGKLFF; CDR3nt: TGCGCCAGCAGCCAAGAGTCACGGACAGGGCTCGGAAAACTGTTTTTT
j_gene: TRBJ1-1; v_gene: TRBV15; d_gene: TRBD1; abundance: .; CDR3aa: CATSAGTANTEAFF; CDR3nt: TGTGCCACCAGCGCCGGGACAGCGAACACTGAAGCTTTCTTT
j_gene: TRBJ2-7; v_gene: TRBV4-2; d_gene: .; abundance: .; CDR3aa: CASSQDRGAVYEQYF; CDR3nt: TGTGCCAGCAGCCAAGATCGGGGGGCGGTTTACGAGCAGTACTTC
j_gene: TRBJ2-7; v_gene: TRBV7-2; d_gene: TRBD1; abundance: .; CDR3aa: CASSLVGRGREQYF; CDR3nt: TGTGCCAGCAGCTTAGTGGGCAGGGGGCGCGAGCAGTACTTC
j_gene: TRBJ2-7; v_gene: TRBV30; d_gene: TRBD2; abundance: .; CDR3aa: CAWSGTLAGLDEQYF; CDR3nt: TGTGCCTGGAGCGGAACACTAGCGGGGCTCGACGAGCAGTACTTC
j_gene: TRBJ2-2; v_gene: TRBV7-9; d_gene: TRBD2; abundance: .; CDR3aa: CASSFGALAGTTGELFF; CDR3nt: TGTGCCAGCAGCTTCGGTGCACTAGCGGGGACCACCGGGGAGCTGTTTTTT
j_gene: TRBJ2-7; v_gene: TRBV25-1; d_gene: TRBD1; abundance: .; CDR3aa: CASSLPGGGYEQYF; CDR3nt: TGTGCCAGCAGTCTGCCAGGGGGCGGCTACGAGCAGTACTTC
j_gene: TRBJ2-7; v_gene: TRBV6-5; d_gene: TRBD1; abundance: .; CDR3aa: CASSWDRRFGYEQYF; CDR3nt: TGTGCCAGCAGCTGGGACAGAAGGTTTGGCTACGAGCAGTACTTC
j_gene: TRBJ2-1; v_gene: TRBV13; d_gene: .; abundance: .; CDR3aa: CASSFTGKGSNEQFF; CDR3nt: TGTGCCAGCAGCTTCACGGGAAAAGGGTCGAATGAGCAGTTCTTC
j_gene: TRBJ2-7; v_gene: TRBV10-2; d_gene: .; abundance: .; CDR3aa: CASSEGTLPYEQYF; CDR3nt: TGCGCCAGCAGTGAGGGGACACTACCCTACGAGCAGTACTTC
j_gene: TRBJ1-3; v_gene: TRBV9; d_gene: .; abundance: .; CDR3aa: CASSVGPGGASGNTIYF; CDR3nt: TGTGCCAGCAGCGTAGGCCCCGGTGGGGCCTCTGGAAACACCATATATTTT
j_gene: TRBJ2-3; v_gene: TRBV2; d_gene: TRBD2; abundance: .; CDR3aa: CASSEGGLGPDTQYF; CDR3nt: TGTGCCAGCAGTGAAGGTGGACTAGGACCCGATACGCAGTATTTT
j_gene: TRBJ1-6; v_gene: TRBV5-1; d_gene: .; abundance: .; CDR3aa: CASSFSVGDNSPLHF; CDR3nt: TGCGCCAGCAGCTTTTCAGTAGGGGATAATTCACCCCTCCACTTT
j_gene: TRBJ2-7; v_gene: TRBV19; d_gene: TRBD2; abundance: .; CDR3aa: CASSTIAGSTYEQYF; CDR3nt: TGTGCCAGTAGTACTATAGCGGGGTCAACCTACGAGCAGTACTTC
j_gene: TRBJ2-7; v_gene: TRBV19; d_gene: TRBD1; abundance: once; CDR3aa: CASSNQGASYEQYF; CDR3nt: TGTGCCAGTAGTAACCAGGGGGCGTCCTACGAGCAGTACTTC
j_gene: TRBJ2-5; v_gene: TRBV18; d_gene: TRBD2; abundance: .; CDR3aa: CASSPQRGVEETQYF; CDR3nt: TGTGCCAGCTCACCTCAGCGGGGGGTTGAAGAGACCCAGTACTTC
j_gene: TRBJ2-3; v_gene: TRBV3-1/TRBV3-2; d_gene: TRBD2; abundance: .; CDR3aa: CASSQEGPSGDKRTDTQYF; CDR3nt: TGTGCCAGCAGCCAAGAAGGTCCTAGCGGGGACAAACGCACAGATACGCAGTATTTT
j_gene: TRBJ2-7; v_gene: TRBV18; d_gene: .; abundance: .; CDR3aa: CASSPLDREGEQYF; CDR3nt: TGTGCCAGCTCACCACTGGACAGGGAGGGCGAGCAGTACTTC
j_gene: TRBJ1-2; v_gene: TRBV29-1; d_gene: .; abundance: .; CDR3aa: CSVDQQVYGYTF; CDR3nt: TGCAGCGTTGATCAACAGGTCTATGGCTACACCTTC
j_gene: TRBJ1-1; v_gene: TRBV7-8; d_gene: .; abundance: .; CDR3aa: CASSINRNTEAFF; CDR3nt: TGTGCCAGCAGCATAAACAGGAACACTGAAGCTTTCTTT
j_gene: TRBJ2-1; v_gene: TRBV7-3; d_gene: TRBD2; abundance: .; CDR3aa: CASSQSGGAIQEQFF; CDR3nt: TGTGCCAGCAGCCAGAGCGGGGGGGCCATACAGGAGCAGTTCTTC
j_gene: TRBJ2-5; v_gene: TRBV15; d_gene: .; abundance: .; CDR3aa: CATSIPGALQETQYF; CDR3nt: TGTGCCACCAGCATACCAGGGGCACTTCAAGAGACCCAGTACTTC
j_gene: TRBJ1-4; v_gene: TRBV3-1/TRBV3-2; d_gene: TRBD1; abundance: .; CDR3aa: CASSWTGDLPNEKLFF; CDR3nt: TGTGCCAGCAGTTGGACAGGAGATCTACCTAATGAAAAACTGTTTTTT